The rows below give T cell receptor beta chains drawn from one sample of a study of CD8 T cells in ankylosing spondylitis. TCRdb processed the 5' RACE reads anew with MiXCR; each CDR3 protein has one entry. The sample lists roughly 120,000 distinct CDR3 sequences, over 6.5% occurring once. Sequencing used blood, either unsorted or a sorted T cell fraction (not recorded which). All receptors come from a male donor with ankylosing spondylitis or in good health (not recorded which). CDR3s include the opening cysteine and the closing phenylalanine or tryptophan. A D gene is named only where the DNA matches it firmly. For some rows the clone size is stated as once, few or many, or as a class when expanded; others skip it.

>NA|14|TRBV10-3|many|TRBJ2-5
CATLSGYSEETQYF
TGTGCCACCCTCAGTGGGTATTCTGAAGAGACCCAGTACTTC
>NA|16|TRBV12-5|once|TRBJ2-7
CASGLPGRARGYEQYF
TGTGCTAGTGGTTTGCCCGGGAGAGCGAGGGGGTACGAGCAGTACTTC
>TRBD1|13|TRBV7-8|NA|TRBJ1-1
CASSWDRLAEAFF
TGTGCCAGCAGCTGGGACAGGTTGGCTGAAGCTTTCTTT
>NA|14|TRBV20-1|many|TRBJ1-2
CSARDPRQGPGYTF
TGCAGTGCTAGAGATCCGAGGCAGGGACCGGGCTACACCTTC
>NA|14|TRBV29-1|NA|TRBJ1-5
CNSPGCRSNQPQHF
TGCAACAGTCCCGGTTGTAGGAGCAATCAGCCCCAGCATTTT
>NA|16|TRBV7-8|many|TRBJ1-1
CASSLRFQGYNTEAFF
TGTGCCAGCAGCTTAAGGTTTCAGGGGTATAACACTGAAGCTTTCTTT
>TRBD1|16|TRBV18|many|TRBJ1-3
CASSPLGQFSGNTIYF
TGTGCCAGCTCACCGCTGGGACAGTTCTCTGGAAACACCATATATTTT
>NA|16|TRBV15|many|TRBJ2-3
CATSRGGFSSTDTQYF
TGTGCCACCAGCAGAGGGGGCTTCTCTAGCACAGATACGCAGTATTTT
>NA|14|TRBV6-5|many|TRBJ1-3
CASSYSWVGNTIYF
TGTGCCAGCAGTTACTCGTGGGTTGGAAACACCATATATTTT
>NA|12|TRBV20-1|many|TRBJ2-3
CMPNAGDMNLYF
TGCATGCCCAATGCGGGGGACATGAATCTGTATTTT
>NA|15|TRBV20-1|many|TRBJ2-6
CSARESAEPANVLTF
TGCAGTGCTAGAGAATCTGCTGAGCCGGCCAACGTCCTGACTTTC
>NA|15|TRBV29-1|many|TRBJ1-1
CSVERQGPENTEAFF
TGCAGCGTTGAAAGGCAGGGCCCCGAGAACACTGAAGCTTTCTTT
>TRBD1|16|TRBV28|many|TRBJ2-7
CASSLLSGQGFYEQYF
TGTGCCAGCAGTTTACTATCGGGACAGGGGTTCTACGAGCAGTACTTC
>NA|13|TRBV10-3|many|TRBJ1-4
CAISRSTDEKLFF
TGTGCCATCAGTCGATCTACGGACGAAAAACTGTTTTTT
>TRBD2|13|TRBV29-1|many|TRBJ2-7
CSVGTSGSSWQYF
TGCAGCGTGGGGACTAGCGGGAGTTCGTGGCAGTACTTC
>NA|11|TRBV12-3/TRBV12-4|many|TRBJ2-1
CASSLYNEQFF
TGTGCCAGCAGTCTCTACAATGAGCAGTTCTTC
>NA|14|TRBV6-1|many|TRBJ2-2
CASRSPRSGGELFF
TGTGCCAGCAGAAGCCCCAGGTCCGGCGGGGAGCTGTTTTTT
>TRBD2|16|TRBV5-6|many|TRBJ2-3
CASSNPSGITTDTQYF
TGTGCCAGCAGCAACCCAAGCGGGATCACTACAGATACGCAGTATTTT
>NA|12|TRBV12-3/TRBV12-4|many|TRBJ2-7
CASSSGGHEQYF
TGTGCCAGCAGTTCCGGTGGTCACGAGCAGTACTTC
>NA|12|TRBV20-1|many|TRBJ1-1
CSATTVNTEAFF
TGCAGTGCTACTACGGTGAACACTGAAGCTTTCTTT
>NA|15|TRBV5-1|many|TRBJ2-3
CASSGAEARTDTQYF
TGCGCCAGCAGCGGTGCAGAGGCTCGAACAGATACGCAGTATTTT